The 23 T cell receptor beta chains in this list originate from one sample, sequenced in a study of T cell responses to AZD1222 COVID-19 vaccine. Here immunoSEQ multiplex PCR was the method, and the copy in TCRdb shows in-frame clones only, minus some. This table holds 70,000 to 90,000 clones, about 92% found once. The sequenced sample was peripheral blood, obtained on day 0 of AZD1222 vaccination. The receptors shown here come from an adult in good health.

The rearrangement uses TRBV11-3 and TRBJ2-5; D is possibly TRBD1 (6 bases). V was trimmed by 5 bases and J by 4 bases, leaving 14 bases between them. Germline assignment: CDR1 SGHNT and CDR2 YENEEA. CDR3 length: 14 residues. The CDR3 spells CASSQGVGGETQYF. The CDR3 DNA is TGTGCCAGCAGCCAAGGGGTAGGGGGAGAGACCCAGTACTTC.

The V gene is TRBV19, the J gene TRBJ1-2, with D uncertain. Germline V gene sequence: CDR1 LNHDA, CDR2 SQIVND (reference sequence). The CDR3 totals 11 residues. Trimming stripped 5 bases from V and 8 bases from J, with 9 bases between. CDR3 DNA sequence: TGTGCCAGTAGTGACTCGGCGGGCTACACCTTC. It is translated as CASSDSAGYTF.

The J gene is TRBJ2-5, the V gene TRBV6-5, with a possible D match to TRBD2 (6 bases). V lost 0 bases to trimming and J lost 3 bases, with 11 bases between them. The germline V gene encodes CDR1 MNHEY and CDR2 SVGAGI. The CDR3 is 15 amino acids. The CDR3 nucleotides are TGTGCCAGCAGTTACTCCCGGGGACTGAAAGAGACCCAGTACTTC. Its protein product is CASSYSRGLKETQYF.

The chain combines TRBV11-2 with TRBJ1-4; 8 bases line up with TRBD1. The CDR3 consists of 17 residues. Germline CDR1 reads SGHAT; CDR2 reads FQNNGV. Trimming cost V 4 bases and J 3 bases; bases outside gene matches: 10. CDR3 DNA sequence: TGTGCCAGCAGCTCGTATCTCGTGGGACAGGCTAATGAAAAACTGTTTTTT. As protein: CASSSYLVGQANEKLFF.

The chain uses TRBV6-6 and TRBJ2-2; the D gene is possibly TRBD2 (6 bases). The CDR3 is 14 amino acids. Trimming took 5 bases from V and 3 from J, leaving 10 bases between them. Germline V gene lookup returns CDR1 MNHNY and CDR2 SVGAGI (reference sequence). This CDR3 reads CASSLTRDTGELFF. The DNA of the CDR3 is TGTGCCAGCAGTCTGACTAGAGACACCGGGGAGCTGTTTTTT.

The chain has TRBV19 and TRBJ2-2, with TRBD1 as a possible D gene (6 bases). This CDR3 region has 15 residues. V gave up 4 bases and J gave up 1 base, with 10 bases separating them. The germline CDR1 and CDR2 sequences are LNHDA and SQIVND (reference sequence). CDR3: CASSKGTLNTGELFF. The CDR3 DNA reads TGTGCCAGTAGTAAGGGGACATTGAACACCGGGGAGCTGTTTTTT.

This chain links TRBV18 with TRBJ1-2; 11 bases agree with TRBD1. The CDR3 has 16 residues. Germline CDR1 is KGHSH and CDR2 is LQKENI. With V trimmed by 3 bases and J by 1 base, 4 bases remained unmatched. This chain's CDR3 is CASSPGQGAINYGYTF. CDR3 sequence (DNA): TGTGCCAGCTCACCCGGACAGGGGGCGATTAACTATGGCTACACCTTC.

This CDR3 reads CASTTNTPYEQYF. CDR3 nucleotide sequence: TGTGCCAGCACCACGAATACCCCCTACGAGCAGTACTTC. The rearrangement uses TRBV6-5 and TRBJ2-7; D unclear. Trimming removed 7 bases from V and 2 bases from J, with 12 bases in between. There are 13 residues in the CDR3. The germline CDR1 and CDR2 sequences are MNHEY and SVGAGI.

V is TRBV2 and J is TRBJ1-5; no reliable D call. The V end was cut by 6 bases, the J end by 2 bases, with 14 bases between. The CDR3 covers 15 residues. Germline loops: CDR1 SNHLY, CDR2 FYNNEI. The CDR3, as DNA: TGTGCCAGCAGCGCTATATTACGGGGCAATCAGCCCCAGCATTTT. It codes for CASSAILRGNQPQHF. Complete variable domain (other parts from reference TRBV2 and TRBJ1-5): EPEVTQTPSHQVTQMGQEVILRCVPISNHLYFYWYRQILGQKVEFLVSFYNNEISEKSEIFDDQFSVERPDGSNFTLKIRSTKLEDSAMYFCASSAILRGNQPQHFGDGTRLSIL.

The genes are TRBV19 and TRBJ2-4; 12 bases map to TRBD1. Per the germline V gene, CDR1 is LNHDA and CDR2 is SQIVND (reference sequence). This CDR3 has 17 residues. J gave up 1 base and V 5 bases, and 6 bases lay outside the gene matches. CDR3 bases: TGTGCCAGTAGTCCCGGGACAGGGGGCTGGGCCAAAAACATTCAGTACTTC. Residues: CASSPGTGGWAKNIQYF.

This chain connects TRBV5-4 to TRBJ2-1, with D hard to call. Trimming took off 2 bases at V and 2 bases at J, with 14 bases between the two ends. CDR3 length: 16 amino acids. Germline lookup yields CDR1 SGHNT and CDR2 YYREEE (reference sequence). CDR3 region: CASSFLKGRTYNEQFF. The CDR3 DNA sequence: TGTGCCAGCAGCTTCCTAAAAGGGCGAACCTACAATGAGCAGTTCTTC.

The sample holds a few counts of this clone. The chain couples TRBV3-1 (or the pseudogene TRBV3-2) to TRBJ2-1, with D maybe TRBD2 (6 bases). The V end lost 3 bases, the J end lost 7 bases, and 13 bases lay between the germline ends. Germline V CDR1 and CDR2: LGHDT, YNNKEL (reference sequence). This CDR3 region has 14 residues. As DNA, the CDR3 is TGTGCCAGCAGCCAGGTCGGGACTCGTAATGAGCAGTTCTTC. This encodes CASSQVGTRNEQFF.

The chain carries TRBV20-1 and TRBJ2-1; no definite D call. The germline CDR1 and CDR2 sequences are DFQATT and SNEGSKA (reference sequence). V was pared by 5 bases and J by 12 bases, with 11 bases between. The CDR3 is 10 amino acids. DNA of the CDR3: TGCAGTGCTGATAGTATGGCGCAGTTCTTC. Residues: CSADSMAQFF.

The CDR3 nucleotides read TGTGCCAGCAGCCCTAGAGCGAACACCGGGGAGCTGTTTTTT. It specifies CASSPRANTGELFF. The genes are TRBV6-4 and TRBJ2-2; D gene uncertain. Germline V gene data show CDR1 as MRHNA and CDR2 as SNTAGT. The CDR3 consists of 14 residues. V lost 6 bases and J 0 bases, leaving 8 bases between the germline ends.

The chain has TRBV5-3 and TRBJ1-6; a weak D match, TRBD1 (5 bases). TRBV5-3 is an ORF, and what it does is uncertain. This CDR3 has 18 amino acids. The ends were cut back, 2 bases at V and 6 bases at J, with 21 bases in the middle. The CDR3 region is CARSFRGSPTQFNSPLHF. CDR3 coding DNA: TGTGCCAGAAGCTTTAGGGGTTCACCGACTCAATTTAATTCACCCCTCCACTTT.

The rearrangement links TRBV10-1 to TRBJ1-1; D may be TRBD1 (6 bases). Deletions cut 2 bases from V and 5 bases from J, with 9 bases between. CDR1 and CDR2 from the germline V gene are WNHNN and SYGVQD (reference sequence). The CDR3 sequence is 13 residues long. CDR3 DNA sequence: TGCGCCAGCAGTGAGGGGGGGCGTACTGAAGCTTTCTTT. This encodes CASSEGGRTEAFF.

This chain links TRBV6-2 or TRBV6-3 with TRBJ1-2; unclear D gene. Germline CDR1 is MNHEY and CDR2 is SVGEGT. Trimming took 5 bases from V and 9 from J, leaving 13 bases between them. The length of the CDR3 is 12 residues. This chain's CDR3 is CASSRPLRSYTF. The DNA of the CDR3 is TGTGCCAGCAGTCGCCCCCTGAGGAGCTACACCTTC.

This chain uses TRBV30 with TRBJ1-2; 7 nucleotides agree with TRBD1. Germline V gene sequence: CDR1 GTSNPN, CDR2 SVGIG (reference sequence). Unmatched junction bases numbered 3, after V lost 2 bases and J lost 0 bases. The CDR3 covers 14 residues. The CDR3 protein is CAWSNQGANYGYTF. CDR3 bases: TGTGCCTGGAGTAACCAGGGGGCTAACTATGGCTACACCTTC. Using reference TRBV30 and TRBJ1-2 for the parts outside the CDR3, the full variable domain is SQTIHQWPATLVQPVGSPLSLECTVEGTSNPNLYWYRQAAGRGLQLLFYSVGIGQISSEVPQNLSASRPQDRQFILSSKKLLLSDSGFYLCAWSNQGANYGYTFGSGTRLTVV.

In this sample, this clone turned up once. J is TRBJ2-2 and V is TRBV4-1; D is ambiguous. Trimming took 3 bases from V and 6 from J, leaving 2 bases between them. The length of the CDR3 is 11 residues. Per the germline V gene, CDR1 is MGHRA and CDR2 is YSYEKL. The CDR3 reads CASSQSGELFF. CDR3 coding DNA: TGCGCCAGCAGCCAGTCCGGGGAGCTGTTTTTT.

This clone has only one observation. V and J are TRBV10-3 and TRBJ2-5; tentative D call: TRBD1 (8 bases). Looked up from germline, CDR1 is ENHRY and CDR2 is SYGVKD. The CDR3 has 13 amino acids. The V gene lost 10 bases and the J gene lost 5 bases, with 17 bases spanning the gap. The CDR3 is CATVDRGGETQYF. CDR3 DNA: TGTGCCACCGTAGACAGGGGAGGGGAGACCCAGTACTTC.

The chain combines TRBV9 with TRBJ2-3; D gene uncertain. CDR3 length: 15 residues. CDR1 SGDLS and CDR2 YYNGEE come from the germline V gene. Deletions cut 4 bases from V and 4 bases from J, with 16 bases between. The CDR3 DNA sequence: TGTGCCAGCAGCCCCAGTCCTTTGAGCGCAGATACGCAGTATTTT. It specifies CASSPSPLSADTQYF.

The rearrangement uses TRBV5-4 and TRBJ2-3, with 9 bases matching TRBD2. CDR3 size: 18 residues. Germline-derived CDR1 and CDR2 are SGHNT and YYREEE (reference sequence). The trim removed 2 bases at V and 8 bases at J, leaving 18 bases unmatched. CDR3 sequence (DNA): TGTGCCAGCAGCTTTTCCCTTGGCCAGATTAGCGGGAGTCGTACGCAGTATTTT. It codes for CASSFSLGQISGSRTQYF.

The genes are TRBV30 and TRBJ2-1; maybe TRBD1 (6 bases). Between the trimmed V and J ends, which lost 3 bases and 4 bases, there was a span of 16 bases. Germline assignment: CDR1 GTSNPN and CDR2 SVGIG (reference sequence). The CDR3 runs 15 residues. The CDR3 here is CAWRWGQGRYNEQFF. The CDR3 nucleotides read TGTGCCTGGAGGTGGGGGCAGGGGCGGTACAATGAGCAGTTCTTC. Full variable domain (missing parts from reference TRBV30 and TRBJ2-1): SQTIHQWPATLVQPVGSPLSLECTVEGTSNPNLYWYRQAAGRGLQLLFYSVGIGQISSEVPQNLSASRPQDRQFILSSKKLLLSDSGFYLCAWRWGQGRYNEQFFGPGTRLTVL.